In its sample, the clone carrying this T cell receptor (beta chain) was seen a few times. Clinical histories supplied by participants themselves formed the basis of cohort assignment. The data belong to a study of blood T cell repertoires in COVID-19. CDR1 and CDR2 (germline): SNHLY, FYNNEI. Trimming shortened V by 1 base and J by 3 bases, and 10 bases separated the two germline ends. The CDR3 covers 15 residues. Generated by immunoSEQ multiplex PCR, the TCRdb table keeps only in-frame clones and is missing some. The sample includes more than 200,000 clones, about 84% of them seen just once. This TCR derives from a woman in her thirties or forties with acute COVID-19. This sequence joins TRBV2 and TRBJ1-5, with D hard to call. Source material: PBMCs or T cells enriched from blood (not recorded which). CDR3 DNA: TGTGCCAGCAGTGAAGTTAGACTTCTCAATCAGCCCCAGCATTTT. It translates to CASSEVRLLNQPQHF. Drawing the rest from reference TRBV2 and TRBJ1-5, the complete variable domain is EPEVTQTPSHQVTQMGQEVILRCVPISNHLYFYWYRQILGQKVEFLVSFYNNEISEKSEIFDDQFSVERPDGSNFTLKIRSTKLEDSAMYFCASSEVRLLNQPQHFGDGTRLSIL.